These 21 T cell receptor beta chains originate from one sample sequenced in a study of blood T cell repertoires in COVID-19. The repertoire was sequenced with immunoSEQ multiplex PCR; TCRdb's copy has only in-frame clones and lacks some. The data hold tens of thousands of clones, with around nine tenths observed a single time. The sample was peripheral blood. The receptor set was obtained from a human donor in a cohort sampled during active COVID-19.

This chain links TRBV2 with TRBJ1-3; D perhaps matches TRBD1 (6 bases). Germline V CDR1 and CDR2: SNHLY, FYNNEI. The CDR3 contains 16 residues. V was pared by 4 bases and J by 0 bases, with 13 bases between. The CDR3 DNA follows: TGTGCCAGCAGTGTGTGGACAGCTGGCTCTGGAAACACCATATATTTT. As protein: CASSVWTAGSGNTIYF.

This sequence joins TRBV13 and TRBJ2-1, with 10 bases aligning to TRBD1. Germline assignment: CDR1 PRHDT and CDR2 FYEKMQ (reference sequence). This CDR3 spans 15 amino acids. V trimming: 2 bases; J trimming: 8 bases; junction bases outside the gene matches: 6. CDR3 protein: CASSLRRQGADEQFF. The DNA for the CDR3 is TGTGCCAGCAGCTTACGCCGACAGGGGGCTGATGAGCAGTTCTTC.

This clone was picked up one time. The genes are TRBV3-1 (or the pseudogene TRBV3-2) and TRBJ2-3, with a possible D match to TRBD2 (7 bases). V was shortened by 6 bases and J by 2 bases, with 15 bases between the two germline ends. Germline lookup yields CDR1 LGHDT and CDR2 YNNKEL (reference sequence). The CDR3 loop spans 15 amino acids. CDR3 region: CASSPRGGNTDTQYF. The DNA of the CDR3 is TGTGCCAGCAGTCCTAGGGGGGGCAACACAGATACGCAGTATTTT.

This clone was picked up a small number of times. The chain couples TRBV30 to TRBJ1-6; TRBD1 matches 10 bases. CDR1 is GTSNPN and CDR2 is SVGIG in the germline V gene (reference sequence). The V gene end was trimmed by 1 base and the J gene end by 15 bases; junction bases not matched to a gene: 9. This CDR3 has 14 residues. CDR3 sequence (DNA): TGTGCCTGGAGTGGGACAGGGGGATTCACGAACCTCCACTTT. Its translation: CAWSGTGGFTNLHF.

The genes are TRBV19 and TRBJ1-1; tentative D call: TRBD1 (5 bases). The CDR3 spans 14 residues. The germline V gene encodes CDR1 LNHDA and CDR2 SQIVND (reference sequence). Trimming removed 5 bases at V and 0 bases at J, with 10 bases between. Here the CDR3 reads CASSLTAMNTEAFF. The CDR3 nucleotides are TGTGCCAGTAGTCTGACAGCTATGAACACTGAAGCTTTCTTT.

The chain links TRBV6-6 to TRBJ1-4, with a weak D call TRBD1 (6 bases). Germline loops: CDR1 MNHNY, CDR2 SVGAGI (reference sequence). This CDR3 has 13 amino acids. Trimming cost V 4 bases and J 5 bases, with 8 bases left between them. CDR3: CASSSRGNEKLFF. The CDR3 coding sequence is TGTGCCAGCAGTTCAAGGGGGAATGAAAAACTGTTTTTT.

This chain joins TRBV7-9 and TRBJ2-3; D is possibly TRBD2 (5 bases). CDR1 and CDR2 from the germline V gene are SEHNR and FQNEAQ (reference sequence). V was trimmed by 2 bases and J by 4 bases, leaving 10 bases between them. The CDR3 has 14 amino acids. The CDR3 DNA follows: TGTGCCAGCAGCTTAACGGGGAGCCCAGATACGCAGTATTTT. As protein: CASSLTGSPDTQYF.

The chain's CDR3 is CASSDSTGEDTIYF. For the CDR3, the DNA is TGTGCCAGCAGTGACAGTACAGGGGAGGACACCATATATTTT. J is TRBJ1-3 and V is TRBV25-1; TRBD1 matches at 7 bases. The CDR3 is 14 amino acids. V was pared by 3 bases and J by 8 bases, with 7 bases of the junction left unmatched. CDR1 and CDR2 (germline): MGHDK, SYGVNS.

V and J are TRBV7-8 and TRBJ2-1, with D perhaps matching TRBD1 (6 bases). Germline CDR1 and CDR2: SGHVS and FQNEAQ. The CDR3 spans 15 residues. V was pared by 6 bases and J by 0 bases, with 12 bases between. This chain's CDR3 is CASRDSGSSYNEQFF. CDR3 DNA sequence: TGTGCCAGCAGGGACAGCGGCAGCTCCTACAATGAGCAGTTCTTC.

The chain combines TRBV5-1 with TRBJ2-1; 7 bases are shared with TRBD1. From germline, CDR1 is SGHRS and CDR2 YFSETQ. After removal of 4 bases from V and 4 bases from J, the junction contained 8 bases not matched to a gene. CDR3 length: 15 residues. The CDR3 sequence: CASSITGTAYNEQFF. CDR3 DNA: TGCGCCAGCAGCATCACCGGGACAGCATACAATGAGCAGTTCTTC.

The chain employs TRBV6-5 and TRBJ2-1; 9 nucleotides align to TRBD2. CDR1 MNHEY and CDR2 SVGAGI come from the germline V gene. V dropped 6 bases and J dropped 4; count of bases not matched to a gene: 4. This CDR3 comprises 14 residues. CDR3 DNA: TGTGCCAGCAGCAGGACTAGCGTTTACAATGAGCAGTTCTTC. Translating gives CASSRTSVYNEQFF.

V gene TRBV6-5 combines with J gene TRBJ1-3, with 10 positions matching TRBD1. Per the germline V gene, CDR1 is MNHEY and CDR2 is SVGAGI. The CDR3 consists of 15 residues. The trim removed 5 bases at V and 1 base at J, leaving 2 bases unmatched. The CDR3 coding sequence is TGTGCCAGCAGTCGGGGACAGGGGTCTGGAAACACCATATATTTT. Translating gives CASSRGQGSGNTIYF.

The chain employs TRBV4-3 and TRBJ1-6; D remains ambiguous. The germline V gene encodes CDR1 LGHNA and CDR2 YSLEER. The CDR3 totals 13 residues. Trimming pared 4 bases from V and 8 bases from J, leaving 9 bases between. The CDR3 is CASSLNGYSPLHF. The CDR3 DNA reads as TGCGCCAGCAGCCTGAACGGGTATTCACCCCTCCACTTT.

CDR3 amino acids: CASSLVTGGDQETQYF. DNA for the CDR3: TGTGCCAGCAGCTTGGTAACAGGGGGCGACCAAGAGACCCAGTACTTC. J is TRBJ2-5 and V is TRBV5-4; 9 bases agree with TRBD1. CDR3 length: 16 residues. V was clipped by 0 bases and J by 0 bases; unmatched bases: 3. Germline values: CDR1 SGHNT, CDR2 YYREEE (reference sequence).

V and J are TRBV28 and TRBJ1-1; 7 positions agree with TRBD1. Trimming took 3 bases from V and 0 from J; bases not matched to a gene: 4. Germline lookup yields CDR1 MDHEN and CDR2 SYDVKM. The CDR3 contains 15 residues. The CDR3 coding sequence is TGTGCCAGCAGTTTGCAGACAGGGATGAACACTGAAGCTTTCTTT. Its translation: CASSLQTGMNTEAFF.

CDR3 DNA sequence: TGTGCCTGGAGGGAGACAGGGGGGACAGATACGCAGTATTTT. It translates to CAWRETGGTDTQYF. The chain is built from TRBV30 and TRBJ2-3, with 9 bases aligning to TRBD1. Germline-derived CDR1 and CDR2 are GTSNPN and SVGIG (reference sequence). J was trimmed by 3 bases and V by 3 bases; bases with no gene match: 4. The CDR3 has 14 residues.

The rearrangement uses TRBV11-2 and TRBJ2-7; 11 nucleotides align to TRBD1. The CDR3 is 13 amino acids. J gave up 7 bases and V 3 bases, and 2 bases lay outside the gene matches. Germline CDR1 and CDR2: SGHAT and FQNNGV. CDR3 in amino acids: CASSFGTGGEQYF. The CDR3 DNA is TGTGCCAGCAGCTTTGGGACAGGGGGGGAGCAGTACTTC.

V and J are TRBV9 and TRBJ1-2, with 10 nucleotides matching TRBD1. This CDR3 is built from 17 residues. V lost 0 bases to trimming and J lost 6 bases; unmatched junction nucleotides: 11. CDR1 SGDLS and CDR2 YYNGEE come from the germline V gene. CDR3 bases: TGTGCCAGCAGCGTAGGCGACAGGGGGCGGATAAGTAATGGCTACACCTTC. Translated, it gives CASSVGDRGRISNGYTF.

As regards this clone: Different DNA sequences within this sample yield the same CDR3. The CDR3 loop reads CASSDSWGGAEEQFF. The CDR3 nucleotides read TGTGCCAGCAGTGACTCCTGGGGGGGGGCGGAGGAGCAGTTCTTC. This sequence joins TRBV6-4 and TRBJ2-1; a weak D match, TRBD2 (7 bases). The CDR3 loop spans 15 amino acids. V shed 0 bases and J shed 10 bases, with 16 bases lying between them. The germline V gene has CDR1 MRHNA and CDR2 SNTAGT.

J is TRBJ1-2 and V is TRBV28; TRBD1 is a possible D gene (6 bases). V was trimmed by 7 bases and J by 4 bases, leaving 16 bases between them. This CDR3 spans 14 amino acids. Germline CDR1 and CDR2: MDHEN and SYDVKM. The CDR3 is CASIHGAGVYGYTF. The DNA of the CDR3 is TGTGCCAGCATTCACGGGGCAGGGGTCTATGGCTACACCTTC.

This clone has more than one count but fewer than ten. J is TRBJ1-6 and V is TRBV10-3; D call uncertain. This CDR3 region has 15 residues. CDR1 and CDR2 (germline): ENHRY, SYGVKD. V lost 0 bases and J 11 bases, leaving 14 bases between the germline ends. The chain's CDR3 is CAISESAPGVTPLHF. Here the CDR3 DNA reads TGTGCCATCAGTGAGTCCGCCCCCGGTGTAACACCCCTCCACTTT.